This is a list of T cell receptor beta chains from one sample in a study of cytomegalovirus exposure and HLA in healthy donors. The assay was immunoSEQ multiplex PCR, and TCRdb's table has in-frame clones only and misses some. The sample has approximately 100,000 clones, over 55% seen once; the top ten hold about 2.5%. The sequencing input was PBMCs. Source of these receptors: a female donor in good health and CMV-seronegative. CDR3s include the opening cysteine and the closing phenylalanine or tryptophan. D genes are given only for firm matches. The size of a clone is reported for some rows only, either as once, few or many, or as a class for expanded clones.

D,size,V,J,DNA,CDR3
NA,NA,TRBV5-1,TRBJ2-3,TGCGCCAGCAGTCTCCAGGGTGATACGCAGTATTTT,CASSLQGDTQYF
TRBD2,few,TRBV7-6,TRBJ2-1,TGTGCCAGCAGACGGACTAGCGGGACCTACAATGAGCAGTTCTTC,CASRRTSGTYNEQFF
NA,NA,TRBV5-1,TRBJ2-3,TGCGCCAGCAGCCCCCGCGGGCCGGAAAATACGCAGTATTTT,CASSPRGPENTQYF
TRBD2,NA,TRBV6-5,TRBJ2-3,TGTGCCAGCAGTTACTCGACTGGGGCGGGAGAGGATACGCAGTATTTT,CASSYSTGAGEDTQYF
TRBD2,few,TRBV15,TRBJ2-3,TGTGCCACCAGCAGAGATCAAGCGGGAAGCACAGATACGCAGTATTTT,CATSRDQAGSTDTQYF
NA,NA,TRBV19,TRBJ1-1,TGTGCCAGTAGTACGACAGTGAACACTGAAGCTTTCTTT,CASSTTVNTEAFF
NA,NA,TRBV7-8,TRBJ2-7,TGTGCCAGCAGCTTAGTAGTAACCTCCTACGAGCAGTACTTC,CASSLVVTSYEQYF
TRBD2,few,TRBV10-3,TRBJ2-3,TGTGCCATCAGGGAAAGCGGGAGCCGATCAGATACGCAGTATTTT,CAIRESGSRSDTQYF
TRBD1,NA,TRBV28,TRBJ2-7,TGTGCCAGCAGTTTTTCTTACAGGGGGCTTACCTACGAGCAGTACTTC,CASSFSYRGLTYEQYF
TRBD1,NA,TRBV6-5,TRBJ2-1,TGTGCCAGCTCCAGGGACAGCTACAATGAGCAGTTCTTC,CASSRDSYNEQFF
NA,NA,TRBV5-5,TRBJ2-5,TGTGCCAGCAGCCGCGGGCTATGGCAGAAAGAGACCCAGTACTTC,CASSRGLWQKETQYF
NA,NA,TRBV28,TRBJ2-1,TGTGCCAGCAGGGGCGCCACAGGGACCAATGAGCAGTTCTTC,CASRGATGTNEQFF
TRBD2,NA,TRBV28,TRBJ2-7,TGTGCCAGCAGGCCCGGGGGGATAGGGGTCGCCTACGAGCAGTACTTC,CASRPGGIGVAYEQYF
NA,NA,TRBV5-1,TRBJ2-5,TGCGCCAGCAGCTTGAGGCGGGCACAAGAGACCCAGTACTTC,CASSLRRAQETQYF
TRBD1,NA,TRBV5-1,TRBJ1-1,TGCGCCAGCAGCCCGGGACAGGTGAACACTGAAGCTTTCTTT,CASSPGQVNTEAFF
NA,few,TRBV5-3,TRBJ2-5,TGTGCCAGAAGCTTCCAACTAGTCAGGGAGACCCAGTACTTC,CARSFQLVRETQYF
TRBD1,NA,TRBV7-9,TRBJ1-1,TGTGCCAGCAGCTTCACAGGGGGCGGAAGCACTGAAGCTTTCTTT,CASSFTGGGSTEAFF
TRBD2,few,TRBV10-2,TRBJ2-3,TGCGCCAGCAGTGAGAGGGGACTAGCGGGAGTTTCTGATACGCAGTATTTT,CASSERGLAGVSDTQYF
NA,NA,TRBV6-6,TRBJ1-5,TGTGCCAGCTGGGCTCAGGATAGCAATCAGCCCCAGCATTTT,CASWAQDSNQPQHF
NA,NA,TRBV19,TRBJ1-1,TGTGCCAGTAGCCCACAGGGTACTGAAGCTTTCTTT,CASSPQGTEAFF
TRBD2,NA,TRBV4-2,TRBJ2-4,TGTGCCAGCAGCCAAGATATTCGACTAGCTCACTACTTC,CASSQDIRLAHYF
NA,NA,TRBV9,TRBJ2-2,TGTGCCAGCAGCGTAAGTGGGAGGACCGGGGAGCTGTTTTTT,CASSVSGRTGELFF
TRBD1,NA,TRBV5-4,TRBJ1-2,TGTGCCAGCAGCCGGGGACAGTCCTCTGGGTCTGGCTACACCTTC,CASSRGQSSGSGYTF
NA,NA,TRBV30,TRBJ1-5,TGTGCCTTTCAGGCAGGAGGGAATCAGCCCCAGCATTTT,CAFQAGGNQPQHF
NA,NA,TRBV9,TRBJ2-1,TGTGCCAGCAGCGTTGGGGCATACAATGAGCAGTTCTTC,CASSVGAYNEQFF
NA,once,TRBV5-4,TRBJ2-7,TGTGCCAGCAGCTTGGACAGGCTAAACGAGCAGTACTTC,CASSLDRLNEQYF
TRBD1,NA,TRBV7-2,TRBJ2-7,TGTGCCAGCAGCGGACGGGGGACAGGGCACCTTTGGGAGCAGTACTTC,CASSGRGTGHLWEQYF
NA,NA,TRBV11-3,TRBJ2-5,TGTGCCAGCAGCTCCCTGCGTAGAGGGCGCGCGGAGACCCAGTACTTC,CASSSLRRGRAETQYF
TRBD2,NA,TRBV2,TRBJ2-7,TGTGCCAGCAGTGAAGGAGCGGGACTTGGCTACGAGCAGTACTTC,CASSEGAGLGYEQYF
TRBD2,few,TRBV10-2,TRBJ2-7,TGCGCCAGCAGTGAGTCGAGGGCTAGCGGGAGTGGAGGGCCTTACGAGCAGTACTTC,CASSESRASGSGGPYEQYF
NA,few,TRBV7-3,TRBJ2-3,TGTGCCAGCAGCCCCACGCTAGCCGGAGAAATAGATACGCAGTATTTT,CASSPTLAGEIDTQYF
NA,NA,TRBV18,TRBJ2-3,TGTGCCAGCTCACAACTCCCTGGCACAGATACGCAGTATTTT,CASSQLPGTDTQYF
NA,NA,TRBV7-2,TRBJ2-5,TGTGCCAGCACTCTTCAAGAGACCCAGTACTTC,CASTLQETQYF
NA,NA,TRBV19,TRBJ2-7,TGTGCCAGTAGTATAGGAAACTTAAAGAGCGAGCAGTACTTC,CASSIGNLKSEQYF
TRBD1,NA,TRBV30,TRBJ2-3,TGTGCCTGGAGTGTAAATACAGGGGGTCCCACAGATACGCAGTATTTT,CAWSVNTGGPTDTQYF
NA,NA,TRBV29-1,TRBJ2-5,TGCAGCGTTGAAGAAGGAACGGGTTTGGAGACCCAGTACTTC,CSVEEGTGLETQYF
TRBD2,NA,TRBV29-1,TRBJ2-7,TGCAGCGTTGAATCTTTTAGCGGGAGAGCCAGCGAGCAGTACTTC,CSVESFSGRASEQYF
TRBD2,once,TRBV30,TRBJ2-7,TGTGCCTGGAGTGGCATTAGCGGGAGGGCCGCCGAGCAGTACTTC,CAWSGISGRAAEQYF
NA,NA,TRBV9,TRBJ2-1,TGTGCCAGCAGTACGCTAACTAGTTCCCCTTACAATGAGCAGTTCTTC,CASSTLTSSPYNEQFF
NA,NA,TRBV4-2,TRBJ2-2,TGTGCCAGCAGCCAAGCAGTAGAGGGATTGGAGCTGTTTTTT,CASSQAVEGLELFF
TRBD1,NA,TRBV2,TRBJ2-7,TGTGCCACTAAACAGGGGACCACCTACGAGCGGTACTTC,CATKQGTTYERYF
NA,NA,TRBV4-1,TRBJ2-3,TGCGCCAGCGGACTAACAGGGGTCTACACAGATACGCAGTATTTT,CASGLTGVYTDTQYF
NA,NA,TRBV7-6,TRBJ2-7,TGTGCCAGCAGCTCCGCCGCTTTGGCTTCCTTCGCCTACGAGCAGTACTTC,CASSSAALASFAYEQYF
TRBD2,NA,TRBV28,TRBJ2-3,TGTGCCAGCAGTATCGGGGGGAGAGATACGCAGTATTTT,CASSIGGRDTQYF
TRBD1,NA,TRBV11-2,TRBJ2-5,TGTGCCAGCAGCTGGGGACAGGGCCAAGAGACCCAGTACTTC,CASSWGQGQETQYF
TRBD1,once,TRBV14,TRBJ2-1,TGTGCCAGCAGCCTCCCGACAGGGGCCCTCAATGAGCAGTTCTTC,CASSLPTGALNEQFF
NA,NA,TRBV4-3,TRBJ1-1,TGCGCCAGCAGCCAAGACCCCAGGGTCACTGAAGCTTTCTTT,CASSQDPRVTEAFF
NA,NA,TRBV29-1,TRBJ2-1,TGCAGCGTTCCAGCCTACAATGAGCAGTTCTTC,CSVPAYNEQFF
TRBD1,few,TRBV7-6,TRBJ2-6,TGTGCCAGCAGCCGGGGACAGGTTAACTCTGGGGCCAACGTCCTGACTTTC,CASSRGQVNSGANVLTF
TRBD2,few,TRBV5-6,TRBJ2-7,TGTGCCAGCAGCTCGCGGACTAGAAGTAGTTACGAGCAGTACTTC,CASSSRTRSSYEQYF
NA,NA,TRBV27,TRBJ2-6,TGTGCCAGCAGTTTCTGGGGGCGCGGGGCCAACGTCCTGACTTTC,CASSFWGRGANVLTF
NA,once,TRBV2,TRBJ2-1,TGTGCCAGCACCCCACCCGATTCGAGCTCCTACAATGAGCAGTTCTTC,CASTPPDSSSYNEQFF